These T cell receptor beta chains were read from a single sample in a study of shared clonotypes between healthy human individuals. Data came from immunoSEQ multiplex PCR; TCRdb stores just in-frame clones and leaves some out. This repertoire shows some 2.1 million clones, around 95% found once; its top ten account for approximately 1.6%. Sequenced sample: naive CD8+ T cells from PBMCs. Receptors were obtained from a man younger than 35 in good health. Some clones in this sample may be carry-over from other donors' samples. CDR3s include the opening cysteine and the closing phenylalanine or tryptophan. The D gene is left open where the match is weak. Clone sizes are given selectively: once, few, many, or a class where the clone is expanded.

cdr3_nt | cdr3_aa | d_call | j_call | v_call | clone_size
TGTGCCATCCTTACGTGGGGGCACGAGACCCAGTACTTC | CAILTWGHETQYF | - | TRBJ2-5 | TRBV6-1 | -
TGTGCCAGCTCACCACGCGAGAACGAGGAAGAGACCCAGTACTTC | CASSPRENEEETQYF | - | TRBJ2-5 | TRBV18 | -
TGTGCCAGCAGCTTACGAATGGCGGGGACCTACGAGCAGTACTTC | CASSLRMAGTYEQYF | - | TRBJ2-7 | TRBV7-2 | -
TGTGCCACCGAGGCGGGGAACGGACACACAGATACGCAGTATTTT | CATEAGNGHTDTQYF | - | TRBJ2-3 | TRBV25-1 | -
TGTGCCAGCAGTAAAAAAGGGGCAGGGGGCACAGATACGCAGTATTTT | CASSKKGAGGTDTQYF | - | TRBJ2-3 | TRBV28 | once
TGTGCCAGCAGCTGGACTAAGTCCTACGAGCAGTACTTC | CASSWTKSYEQYF | - | TRBJ2-7 | TRBV27 | -
TGTGCCTGGAACCACGGACAGACACCAAACTATGGCTACACCTTC | CAWNHGQTPNYGYTF | - | TRBJ1-2 | TRBV30 | -
TGTGCCAGCAGCTTAGGCCCCGGGAGTGGCGCCTACAATGAGCAGTTCTTC | CASSLGPGSGAYNEQFF | - | TRBJ2-1 | TRBV7-9 | -
TGTGCCAGCAGCTATTTGAGGACATACGAGCAGTACTTC | CASSYLRTYEQYF | - | TRBJ2-7 | TRBV5-6 | -
TGTGCCAGCAGTGTAGCGCCATACCCCACAGATACGCAGTATTTT | CASSVAPYPTDTQYF | - | TRBJ2-3 | TRBV27 | once
TGTGCCAGCAGTATCGGGGGCTGGACTGAAGCTTTCTTT | CASSIGGWTEAFF | - | TRBJ1-1 | TRBV28 | -
TGTGCCAGCAGCTTAGGGGTAGTCGGCTACGAGCAGTACTTC | CASSLGVVGYEQYF | - | TRBJ2-7 | TRBV11-2 | -
TGTGCCAGCAGCGGCAGTGGGGGGCCCACCGGGGAGCTGTTTTTT | CASSGSGGPTGELFF | - | TRBJ2-2 | TRBV9 | -
TGTGCCAGCAGCTCTCCCCCGGGACGGACCTCGGGCACTGAAGCTTTCTTT | CASSSPPGRTSGTEAFF | - | TRBJ1-1 | TRBV7-9 | -
TGTGCCAGCAGCTTGTATGGGAACACCGGGGAGCTGTTTTTT | CASSLYGNTGELFF | - | TRBJ2-2 | TRBV7-7 | -
TGTGCCAGCAGCCAGTCCCTGCTCCTCTCTGGAAACACCATATATTTT | CASSQSLLLSGNTIYF | - | TRBJ1-3 | TRBV4-2 | -
TGTGCCAGCAGCGCACGGGAGGGCAACAATGAGCAGTTCTTC | CASSAREGNNEQFF | TRBD2 | TRBJ2-1 | TRBV9 | -
TGTGCCAGCGAGGACAATGAGCAGTTCTTC | CASEDNEQFF | - | TRBJ2-1 | TRBV6-5 | -
TGTGCCAGCTCACCCCCCGCCGAGACAGGGGTCTATAGCAATCAGCCCCAGCATTTT | CASSPPAETGVYSNQPQHF | TRBD1 | TRBJ1-5 | TRBV18 | -
TGTGCCAGCAGCTTAATTCCAGGGGGCACTTACGAGCAGTACTTC | CASSLIPGGTYEQYF | TRBD1 | TRBJ2-7 | TRBV5-6 | -
TGTGCCTGGAGTGCTATGGCGGGAAATGAAAAACTGTTTTTT | CAWSAMAGNEKLFF | - | TRBJ1-4 | TRBV30 | -
TGTGCCAGCAGCTTAGCGGGTGCAGGGTCCCAAGCTAACTATGGCTACACCTTC | CASSLAGAGSQANYGYTF | - | TRBJ1-2 | TRBV7-6 | -
TGTGCCAGTGGGGACAAGTCTTATTGGCCCCAGCATTTT | CASGDKSYWPQHF | - | TRBJ1-5 | TRBV28 | few
TGTGCCAGCAGCTTAGAGCCTCGTGGACGGATTCAAGAGACCCAGTACTTC | CASSLEPRGRIQETQYF | - | TRBJ2-5 | TRBV11-2 | -
TGTGCCAGCACCTATACCGGGACAGGGAGCTACGAGCAGTACTTC | CASTYTGTGSYEQYF | TRBD1 | TRBJ2-7 | TRBV28 | -
TGTGCCAGCGGGACCGAGCAGTACTTC | CASGTEQYF | - | TRBJ2-7 | TRBV2 | -
TGTGCCAGCAGTTTCCTGCCGAGGAGATCTAGCACAGATACGCAGTATTTT | CASSFLPRRSSTDTQYF | - | TRBJ2-3 | TRBV27 | -
TGTGCCAGCAGCTCGACTAGCGGCTTGCCTAATGAGCAGTTCTTC | CASSSTSGLPNEQFF | TRBD2 | TRBJ2-1 | TRBV7-9 | -
TGTGCCAGCAGTTGGAGGGGAGTAAACACTGAAGCTTTCTTT | CASSWRGVNTEAFF | - | TRBJ1-1 | TRBV6-5 | -
TGTGCCAGCAGCCTCACCGACGGTGCCCATGAGCAGTTCTTC | CASSLTDGAHEQFF | - | TRBJ2-1 | TRBV5-6 | -
TGCGCCAGCAGCCCTCGACAGGGGCAAGAGACCCAGTACTTC | CASSPRQGQETQYF | TRBD1 | TRBJ2-5 | TRBV5-1 | -
TGCGCCAGCAGTCCGGGACAGGGACCTTCCTGGGACTATGGCTACACCTTC | CASSPGQGPSWDYGYTF | TRBD1 | TRBJ1-2 | TRBV4-1 | -
TGTGCCAGCAGTTTATACCCCGGACTAGCCGGGGAGCTGTTTTTT | CASSLYPGLAGELFF | TRBD2 | TRBJ2-2 | TRBV28 | once
TGTGCCAGTTCCGGAGCTCTAGAGAACACTGAAGCTTTCTTT | CASSGALENTEAFF | - | TRBJ1-1 | TRBV19 | -
TGTGCCATCTTCAGCACATCGAACACTGAAGCTTTCTTT | CAIFSTSNTEAFF | - | TRBJ1-1 | TRBV10-3 | -
TGTGCCAGCAGCAAATTCGGGGAACTGAACACTGAAGCTTTCTTT | CASSKFGELNTEAFF | - | TRBJ1-1 | TRBV28 | -
TGTGCCAGCAGCAACCGGACTAGCGGGAGAATCTTTTCCTACAATGAGCAGTTCTTC | CASSNRTSGRIFSYNEQFF | TRBD2 | TRBJ2-1 | TRBV7-3 | once
TGTGCCAGCAGCTCGCTGAGACAGGATCAAGAGACCCAGTACTTC | CASSSLRQDQETQYF | - | TRBJ2-5 | TRBV7-6 | once
TGTGCCAGCAGCGCTCCCCTAGCGGGAGGTTACAATGAGCAGTTCTTC | CASSAPLAGGYNEQFF | TRBD2 | TRBJ2-1 | TRBV9 | -
TGTGCCAGCCGGGGGACTAGCGGGAAAAGCTCCTACGAGCAGTACTTC | CASRGTSGKSSYEQYF | TRBD2 | TRBJ2-7 | TRBV27 | -
TGTGCCAGCAGCGTTCCCGTGGAGGGGGACCTTACCGGGGAGCTGTTTTTT | CASSVPVEGDLTGELFF | - | TRBJ2-2 | TRBV9 | -
TGTGCCAGCAGTTTTATAGGTAGCAATCAGCCCCAGCATTTT | CASSFIGSNQPQHF | - | TRBJ1-5 | TRBV28 | -
TGTGCCAGCGGGGGGGGCACAGATACGCAGTATTTT | CASGGGTDTQYF | TRBD2 | TRBJ2-3 | TRBV9 | -
TGTGCCAGCAGCCCAATGACAGGGAGAACTGAAGCTTTCTTT | CASSPMTGRTEAFF | TRBD1 | TRBJ1-1 | TRBV9 | -
TGTGCCAGCAGCTCGGGACAGCCATTCGACAAGCAGTACTTC | CASSSGQPFDKQYF | TRBD1 | TRBJ2-7 | TRBV6-6 | -